In this sample, the clone carrying this TCR gamma chain is medium-sized. Distinct nucleotide sequences in the sample also encode this CDR3. TCRdb called clones anew from the RT-PCR reads with CATT. The table includes roughly 3,700 gamma-chain clones, roughly 5.3% detected once. The CDR3 length is 13 residues. Germline lookup yields CDR1 GITISATS and CDR2 ISYDGTV (reference sequence). Trimming removed 1 base from V and 3 bases from J; junction bases left unmatched: 3. The data are from a study of gamma-delta T cells after stem cell transplantation. The sample taken for sequencing was gamma-delta T cells. The receptor comes from a human donor. It is not recorded whose cells these are; they may come from a transplant donor. This rearrangement joins TRGV9 to TRGJ1 or TRGJ2. CDR3 bases: TGTGCCTTGTGGGAGGTCCTTTATTATAAGAAACTCTTT. Its translation is CALWEVLYYKKLF.